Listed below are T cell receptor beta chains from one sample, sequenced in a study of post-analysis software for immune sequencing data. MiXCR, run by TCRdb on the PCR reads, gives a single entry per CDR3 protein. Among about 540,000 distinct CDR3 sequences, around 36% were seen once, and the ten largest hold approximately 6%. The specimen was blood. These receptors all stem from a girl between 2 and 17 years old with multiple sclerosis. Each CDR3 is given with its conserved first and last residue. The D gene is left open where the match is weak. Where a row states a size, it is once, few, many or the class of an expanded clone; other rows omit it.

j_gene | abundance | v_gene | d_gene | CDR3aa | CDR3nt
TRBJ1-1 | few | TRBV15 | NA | CATSVNTGYEAFF | TGTGCCACCAGCGTAAATACGGGGTATGAAGCTTTCTTT
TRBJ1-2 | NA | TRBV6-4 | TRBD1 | CARIQGHYGYTF | TGTGCCAGGATACAGGGGCACTATGGCTACACCTTC
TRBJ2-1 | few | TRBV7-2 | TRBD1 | CASSFDRGTNNEQFF | TGTGCCAGCAGCTTCGACAGGGGGACCAACAATGAGCAGTTCTTC
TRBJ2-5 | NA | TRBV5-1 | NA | CASSQLAGVQKTQYF | TGCGCCAGCAGCCAACTGGCAGGGGTCCAAAAGACCCAGTACTTC
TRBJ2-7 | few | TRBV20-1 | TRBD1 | CSARDRGLSGEQYF | TGCAGTGCTAGGGACAGGGGGCTTAGCGGCGAGCAGTACTTC
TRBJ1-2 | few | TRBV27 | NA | CASSSRSGAGDWYGYTF | TGTGCCAGCAGTTCTCGAAGCGGGGCGGGGGACTGGTATGGCTACACCTTC
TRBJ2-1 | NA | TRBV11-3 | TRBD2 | CASSPGGGVYNEQFF | TGTGCCAGCAGCCCCGGGGGGGGAGTCTACAATGAGCAGTTCTTC
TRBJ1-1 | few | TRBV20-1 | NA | CSARALGNTEAFF | TGCAGTGCTAGGGCCCTGGGGAACACTGAAGCTTTCTTT
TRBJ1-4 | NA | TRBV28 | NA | CANFHGTSRKLFF | TGTGCCAACTTCCACGGGACAAGTCGAAAACTGTTTTTT
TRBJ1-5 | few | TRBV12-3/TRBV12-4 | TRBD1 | CASSLTGANQPQHF | TGTGCCAGCAGTTTAACAGGGGCCAATCAGCCCCAGCATTTT
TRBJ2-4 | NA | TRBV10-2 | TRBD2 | CASRMGLAGGHIQYF | TGCGCCAGCAGGATGGGACTAGCGGGGGGACACATTCAGTACTTC
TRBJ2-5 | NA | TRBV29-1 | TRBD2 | CSVGGGGRETQYF | TGCAGCGTAGGCGGGGGGGGGCGAGAGACCCAGTACTTC
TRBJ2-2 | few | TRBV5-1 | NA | CASSSAGGGTGTGELFF | TGCGCCAGCAGCTCCGCCGGGGGGGGGACAGGCACCGGGGAGCTGTTTTTT
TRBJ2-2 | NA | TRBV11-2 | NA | CASSLVLPGRGSVHAGELFF | TGTGCCAGCAGCTTAGTCCTTCCTGGCAGGGGAAGCGTCCACGCCGGGGAGCTGTTTTTT
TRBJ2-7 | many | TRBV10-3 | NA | CAISDGGDEQYF | TGTGCCATCAGTGATGGAGGGGACGAGCAGTACTTC
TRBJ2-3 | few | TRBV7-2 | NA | CASSLAVTREADTQYF | TGTGCCAGCAGCTTAGCGGTTACTAGGGAGGCAGATACGCAGTATTTT
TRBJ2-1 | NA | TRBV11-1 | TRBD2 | CASSLYGGAGEQFF | TGTGCCAGCAGCTTATACGGGGGGGCGGGTGAGCAGTTCTTC
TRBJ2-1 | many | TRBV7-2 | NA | CASSLVVEQFF | TGTGCCAGCAGCTTAGTGGTGGAGCAGTTCTTC
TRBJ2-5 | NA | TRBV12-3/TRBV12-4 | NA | CASRPLYQETQYF | TGTGCCAGCAGGCCATTGTACCAAGAGACCCAGTACTTC
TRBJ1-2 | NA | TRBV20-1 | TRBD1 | CSAADRDHGYTF | TGCAGTGCCGCGGACAGGGACCATGGCTACACCTTC
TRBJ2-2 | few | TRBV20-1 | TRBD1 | CSGQGAGGELFF | TGCAGTGGACAGGGGGCCGGCGGGGAGCTGTTTTTT
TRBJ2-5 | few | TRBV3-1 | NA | CASSQATRTYQETQYF | TGTGCCAGCAGCCAAGCCACCAGGACGTACCAAGAGACCCAGTACTTC